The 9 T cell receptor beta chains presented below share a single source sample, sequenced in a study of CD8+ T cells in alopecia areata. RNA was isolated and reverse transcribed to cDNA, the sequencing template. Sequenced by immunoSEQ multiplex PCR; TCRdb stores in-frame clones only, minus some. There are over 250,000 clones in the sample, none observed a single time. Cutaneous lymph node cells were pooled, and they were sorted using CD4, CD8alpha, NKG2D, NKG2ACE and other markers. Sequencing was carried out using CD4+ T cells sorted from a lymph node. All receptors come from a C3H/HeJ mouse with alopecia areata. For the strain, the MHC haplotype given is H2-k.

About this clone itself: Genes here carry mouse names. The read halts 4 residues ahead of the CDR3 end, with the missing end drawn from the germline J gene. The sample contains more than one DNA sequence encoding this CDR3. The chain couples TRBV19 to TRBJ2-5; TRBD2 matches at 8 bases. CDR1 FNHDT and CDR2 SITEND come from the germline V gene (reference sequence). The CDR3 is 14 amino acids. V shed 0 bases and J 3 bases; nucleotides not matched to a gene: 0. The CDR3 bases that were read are TGTGCCAGCAGTATAGACTGGGGGCAAGAC. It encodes CASSIDWGQD. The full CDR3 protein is CASSIDWGQDTQYF.

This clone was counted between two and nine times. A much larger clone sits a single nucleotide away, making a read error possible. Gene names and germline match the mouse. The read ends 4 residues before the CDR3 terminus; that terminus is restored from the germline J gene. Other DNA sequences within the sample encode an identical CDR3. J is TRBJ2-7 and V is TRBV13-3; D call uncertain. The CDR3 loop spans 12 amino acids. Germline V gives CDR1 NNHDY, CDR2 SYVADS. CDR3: CASSDARYEQYF. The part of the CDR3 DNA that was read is TGTGCCAGCAGTGATGCCAGATAT.

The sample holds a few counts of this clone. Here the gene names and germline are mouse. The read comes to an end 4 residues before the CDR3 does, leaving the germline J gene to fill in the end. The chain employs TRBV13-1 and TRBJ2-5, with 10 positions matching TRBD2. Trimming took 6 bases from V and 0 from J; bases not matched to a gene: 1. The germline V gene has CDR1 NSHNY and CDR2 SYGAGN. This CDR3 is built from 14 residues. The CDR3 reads CASKDWGNQDTQYF. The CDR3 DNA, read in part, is TGTGCCAGCAAGGACTGGGGGAACCAAGAC.

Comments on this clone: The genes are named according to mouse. CDR3 DNA (partial): TGTGCCAGCAGCCTCCGGGACAGTAGTGCAGAA. Amino acid sequence: CASSLRDSSAE. The entire CDR3 sequence reads CASSLRDSSAETLYF. This chain uses TRBV13-1 with TRBJ2-3; 7 nucleotides agree with TRBD1. The CDR3 end lies 4 residues beyond the end of the read and is filled in from the germline J gene. J was trimmed by 0 bases and V by 5 bases; bases with no gene match: 6. Germline V gene data show CDR1 as NSHNY and CDR2 as SYGAGN. The CDR3 spans 15 residues.

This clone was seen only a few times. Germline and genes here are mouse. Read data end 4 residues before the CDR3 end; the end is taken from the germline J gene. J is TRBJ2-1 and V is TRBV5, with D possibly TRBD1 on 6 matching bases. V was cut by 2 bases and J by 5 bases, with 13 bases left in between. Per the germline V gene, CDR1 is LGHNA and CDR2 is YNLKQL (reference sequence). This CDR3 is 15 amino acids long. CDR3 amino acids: CASSQFQGLDAEQFF. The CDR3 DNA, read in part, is TGTGCCAGCAGCCAATTCCAGGGGCTGGATGCT.

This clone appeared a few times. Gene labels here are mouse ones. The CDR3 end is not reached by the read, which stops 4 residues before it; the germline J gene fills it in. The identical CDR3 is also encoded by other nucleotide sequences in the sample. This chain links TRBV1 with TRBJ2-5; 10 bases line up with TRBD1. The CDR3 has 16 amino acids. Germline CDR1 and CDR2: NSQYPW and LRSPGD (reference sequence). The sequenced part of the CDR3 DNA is TGCACCTGCAGTGCAGATGCAGGACAGGGGGGAGAC. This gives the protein CTCSADAGQGGD. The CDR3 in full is CTCSADAGQGGDTQYF.

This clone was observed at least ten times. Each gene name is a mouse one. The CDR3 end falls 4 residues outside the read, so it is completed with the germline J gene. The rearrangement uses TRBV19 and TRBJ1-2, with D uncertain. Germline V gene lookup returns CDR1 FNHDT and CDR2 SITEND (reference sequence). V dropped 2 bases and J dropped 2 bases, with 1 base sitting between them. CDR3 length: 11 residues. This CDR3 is CASSMNSDYTF. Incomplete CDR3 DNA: TGTGCCAGCAGTATGAACTCC.

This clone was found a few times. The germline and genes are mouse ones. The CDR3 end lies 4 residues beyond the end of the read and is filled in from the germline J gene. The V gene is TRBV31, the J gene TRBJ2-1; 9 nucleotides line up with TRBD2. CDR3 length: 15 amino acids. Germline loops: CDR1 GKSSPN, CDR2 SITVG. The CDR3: CAWSLGGGARAEQFF. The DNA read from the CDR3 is TGTGCCTGGAGTCTTGGTGGGGGGGCGCGGGCT.

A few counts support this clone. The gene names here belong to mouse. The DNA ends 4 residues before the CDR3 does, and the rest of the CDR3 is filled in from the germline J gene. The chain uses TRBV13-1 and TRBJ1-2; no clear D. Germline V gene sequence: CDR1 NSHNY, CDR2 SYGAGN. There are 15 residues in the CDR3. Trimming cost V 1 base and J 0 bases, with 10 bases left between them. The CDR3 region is CASSDLGLANSDYTF. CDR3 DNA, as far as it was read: TGTGCCAGCAGTGATTTGGGTCTTGCAAACTCC.